By sample fraction, the clone carrying this T cell receptor (delta chain) is medium-sized. This sample stems from a study of gamma-delta T cells after stem cell transplantation. This CDR3 has 16 residues. The J segment lost 0 bases and the V segment lost 4 bases, leaving 10 bases of the junction unmatched. Germline V lookup: CDR1 GEAIGNYY, CDR2 EKD. TCRdb ran CATT on the RT-PCR reads. There are 3,400 or so delta-chain clones in the sample; less than 2.5% occur only once, and over 9.5% lies in the top ten. This chain uses TRDV2 with TRDJ1, with 7 bases identical to TRDD3. Sequenced material: gamma-delta T cells. This sequence originates from a human donor. It is not recorded whose cells these are; they may come from a transplant donor. For the CDR3, the DNA is TGTGCCTGTGATCTACTGGGGACCCTGTACACCGATAAACTCATCTTT. Translation gives CACDLLGTLYTDKLIF.